This T cell receptor beta chain appears in the sequencing data of a study of cytomegalovirus exposure and HLA in healthy donors (dated by TCRdb to the late 2010s). As for the study more broadly: According to an earlier analysis of 550 to 750 of the donors, 150 million to 200 million T cells yielded over 90 million unique TCR beta sequences and roughly 280 Gb of sequence data. Around 330 gigabases of sequencing data and around 88 million unique TCR sequences made up an early release that covered about 640 HLA-typed donors. Of the roughly 400 genotyped donors, around 81% fell in the genetic ancestry cluster associated with self-reported Caucasian donors. The aim of the study was to test whether cataloging public T cell receptors could identify signatures of past pathogen exposure. The T cell repertoires of under 700 subjects were profiled by immunosequencing and related to cytomegalovirus serostatus. In addition to the first cohort of around 670 subjects, a separate validation cohort of 130 or so different subjects was used. To predict cytomegalovirus infection status, the study combined high-throughput TCR immunosequencing, statistical association of individual TCRs with disease status, and machine learning. A later analysis re-examined previously published TCR beta repertoires from hundreds of donors and added high-resolution HLA genotyping to investigate patterns of TCR occurrence. Rather than using new phenotypic data, the later analysis identified candidate immune exposures from TCR beta sequences and from how often those sequences occurred across donors. An earlier analysis of several hundred of the donors applied high-throughput TCR beta sequencing to assess whether each TCR beta V gene segment acted as functional or pseudogenic. Donor age, sex, ethnicity and CMV serostatus were compiled together with the repertoire data. A later genetic analysis took genome-wide SNP genotypes for about 55% of the roughly 670 donors and used that subset as a discovery cohort. Every discovery cohort repertoire had been produced on one sequencing platform. HLA typing included class I and class II loci at four-digit resolution. The number of typed donors differed by locus: about 620-640 for A, B, C, DRB1 and DQB1; 522 for DQA1; 606 for DPA1; and roughly 490 for DPB1. About five DR-DQ haplotypes were treated as single units for association and clustering because of strong linkage in the cohort. On average, about 200,000 unique TCR beta nucleotide sequences were sequenced per donor among some 430 genotyped donors of the cohort, with roughly a sixth of those sequences being non-productive.

In total, roughly 670 healthy bone marrow donors made up the cohort. At the time of sampling, every cohort member was nominally healthy, though immune exposures that went unrecorded were likely present. The donor tested CMV seropositive, placing the donor among the roughly 300 seropositive members of the cohort. Each donor provided a peripheral blood sample, and peripheral blood mononuclear cells were used for TCR beta sequencing. Genomic DNA was extracted from the blood cell samples with the Qiagen DNeasy Blood Extraction Kit. Study-wide conclusions, independent of this receptor: Some IMGT-functional V segments, including TRBV6-2 and TRBV6-3, could not be told apart with the 87-base-pair reads, so those segments were excluded. A later genetic analysis reported fewer N-insertions in productive TCRs among donors in an Asian-associated ancestry cluster than the roughly 700-donor mean. According to a later analysis, TCR association rates differed among HLA loci, with DRB1 alleles showing the most associated TCRs and HLA-C alleles showing the fewest. According to a later analysis, most CMV-associated TCR beta chains appeared to be HLA-restricted, and the HLA associations seemed to be driven largely by CMV exposure. The only immune exposure information available for the cohort was CMV serostatus. Because HLA typing was unavailable for some donors at each locus, only the typed subset was used in association tests. When HLA alleles, especially DR and DQ, strongly co-occurred, TCR associations were difficult to assign to individual alleles. Broadly in line with IMGT annotations, most TCR beta V segments showed up in productive rearrangements about 90% or about 30% of the time in an earlier analysis of under 700 of the donors. According to a later analysis, parvovirus B19, influenza, CMV and Epstein-Barr virus appeared linked to several top co-occurrence clusters. According to the authors, the approach could potentially be generalized to other disease states and immunological phenotypes. Only TCR beta chains were sequenced in this cohort, and the absence of alpha or paired-chain data limited detectable features. A later genetic analysis associated a missense DCLRE1C variant with V-gene and J-gene trimming of TCR beta chains, and an independent cohort replicated the association. The classifier was reported to diagnose cytomegalovirus status with high specificity and sensitivity in both the original cohort and the validation cohort. Most TCR sequences were observed very rarely across donors, whereas some public TCRs were present in many individuals. A few of the identified cytomegalovirus-associated TCR beta chains were confirmed in vitro to be specific for cytomegalovirus antigens. A total of some 180 TCR beta chains were listed by the study as associated with cytomegalovirus. Compared with equally common non-associated chains, HLA-associated TCR beta chains in a later analysis were more clonally expanded and had lower generation probabilities. The presence/absence analyses assumed that sequencing depth was roughly uniform across donors, and that assumption may not be true. Linkage disequilibrium might explain the correlated functional status among segregating V segments, but an unknown experimental factor could not be ruled out. A further reported finding was that TCR beta sequences accurately predicted the HLA-A and HLA-B alleles for most subjects in the first cohort. A later analysis associated 16,951 TCR beta sequences with specific HLA alleles at a false discovery rate of 0.05. A cluster of highly shared sequence variants was judged likely to be a technical artifact of the sequencing pipeline. Roughly 15 rarely observed V segments, including chromosome 9 orphons, were excluded from the earlier analysis of several hundred of the donors because counts were too low.

V is cut by 0 bases and J by 13 bases, and the space between the germline ends is 13 bases. Per the germline V gene, MNHEY is the CDR1 and SVGAGI is the CDR2. The cysteine opens and the phenylalanine closes a CDR3 of 13 amino acids. Only CDR3 DNA remains: 39 bases, in frame from the first base. Remarks on this clone: Its binding antigen is unknown.

Library generation was performed with the immunoSEQ multiplex PCR assay. For the multiplex PCR, a mixture combining 60 forward primers for TCR Vbeta segments and 13 reverse primers for TCR Jbeta segments was used. Amplification of the CDR3 region of rearranged TCR beta genes was performed with a multiplex PCR assay on genomic DNA. Amplified TCR beta libraries were sequenced as 87-base-pair reads on the Illumina HiSeq System. The published analysis was carried out like this. Across the 670 or so repertoires, a later analysis counted 78 million or so unique TCR beta chains, 9.5 million to 12 million of which were shared by at least two donors. Raw reads were error-corrected and collapsed into unique sequences with a nearest-neighbor algorithm that merged closely related sequences to remove PCR and sequencing errors. CDR3 sequences were aligned to IMGT reference sequences to assign V, D and J gene segments. For a sequence to be retained, at least a six-nucleotide match to both a V gene segment and a J gene segment was required. A rearrangement was called productive if the CDR3 had no stop codons and remained in frame with V and J, and every other rearrangement was called non-productive. CDR3 was defined by IMGT convention, running from the second conserved V-encoded cysteine to the conserved J-encoded phenylalanine. The earlier analysis of about 500 of the donors excluded sequences that lacked an unambiguous match to a single V gene segment. An earlier analysis of a few hundred of the donors classified V segments as functional when productive rearrangements were above 56.7% and as segregating when the standard deviation between donors was above 5%. A statistical classification framework was built for diagnosing cytomegalovirus status from the catalog of TCR beta chain sequences. In a later analysis, TCR nucleotide sequences were compared against IMGT/GENE-DB human TR gene sequences so that V and J genes could be assigned. In a later analysis, CDR3 sequences and most-parsimonious VDJ recombination scenarios were assigned using the TCRdist pipeline. A later analysis defined each TCR beta chain by its CDR3 amino acid sequence plus V-gene family, and excluded reads lacking a unique V-gene family. To address suspected cross-contamination and a sequencing artifact, a later analysis removed a few hundred highly shared, low-generation-probability nucleotide sequences. For each public chain, a later analysis derived a clonal expansion index from normalized ranks of inferred template counts within each repertoire. In a later analysis, generation probabilities were computed using a VDJ recombination model fitted to out-of-frame rearrangements, and the results were checked against IGoR. A later analysis scored TCR-TCR, TCR-HLA and TCR-CMV co-occurrence with hypergeometric tests, applying a repertoire-size bias correction to TCR pairs. False discovery rates were estimated in a later analysis by permuting HLA or CMV assignments 20 times. A later analysis grouped co-occurring TCRs with DBSCAN, adding TCRdist sequence similarity when clustering within HLA-allele-positive subsets. For co-occurrence clustering, repertoires with fewer than 30,000 or more than 120,000 public chains were excluded, along with about five repertoires with anomalous nucleotide sharing. This immuneACCESS table, as held by TCRdb, lists in-frame sequences with V and J called but not all clones. Of the missing ones, under half trace to an unresolved V gene in checked studies; the others have no known cause. V, J and clone size were drawn from that table, and D and trimming were deduced from the DNA. The sample has 50,000 to 70,000 clones on record. Under 10% of the sample lies in the top ten.

This TCR came from a man aged 45 to 65 in good health and CMV-seropositive. Sequencing input: PBMCs. This receptor chain uses TRBV6-5 and TRBJ2-4; a tentative D match to TRBD1 spans 6 bases. CDR3 loop: CASSYSLGGFQYF. The nucleotide sequence is given as TGTGCCAGCAGTTACTCGCTTGGGGGCTTCCAGTACTTC.